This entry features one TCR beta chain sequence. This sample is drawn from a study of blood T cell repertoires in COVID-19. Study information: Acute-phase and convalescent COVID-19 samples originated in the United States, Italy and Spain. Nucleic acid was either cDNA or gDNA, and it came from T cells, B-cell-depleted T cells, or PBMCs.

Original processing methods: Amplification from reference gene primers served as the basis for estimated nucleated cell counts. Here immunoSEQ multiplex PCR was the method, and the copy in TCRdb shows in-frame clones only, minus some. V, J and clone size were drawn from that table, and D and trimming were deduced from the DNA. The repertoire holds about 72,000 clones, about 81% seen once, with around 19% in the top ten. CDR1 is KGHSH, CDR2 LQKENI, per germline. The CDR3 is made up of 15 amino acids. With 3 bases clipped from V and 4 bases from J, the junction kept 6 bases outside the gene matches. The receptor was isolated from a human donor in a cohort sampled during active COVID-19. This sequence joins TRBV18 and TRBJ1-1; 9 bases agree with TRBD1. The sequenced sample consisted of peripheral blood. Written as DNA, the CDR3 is TGTGCCAGCTCACCGGACAGGGGTCCAGGCACTGAAGCTTTCTTT. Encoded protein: CASSPDRGPGTEAFF. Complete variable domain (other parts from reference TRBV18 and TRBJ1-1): NAGVMQNPRHLVRRRGQEARLRCSPMKGHSHVYWYRQLPEEGLKFMVYLQKENIIDESGMPKERFSAEFPKEGPSILRIQQVVRGDSAAYFCASSPDRGPGTEAFFGQGTRLTVV.